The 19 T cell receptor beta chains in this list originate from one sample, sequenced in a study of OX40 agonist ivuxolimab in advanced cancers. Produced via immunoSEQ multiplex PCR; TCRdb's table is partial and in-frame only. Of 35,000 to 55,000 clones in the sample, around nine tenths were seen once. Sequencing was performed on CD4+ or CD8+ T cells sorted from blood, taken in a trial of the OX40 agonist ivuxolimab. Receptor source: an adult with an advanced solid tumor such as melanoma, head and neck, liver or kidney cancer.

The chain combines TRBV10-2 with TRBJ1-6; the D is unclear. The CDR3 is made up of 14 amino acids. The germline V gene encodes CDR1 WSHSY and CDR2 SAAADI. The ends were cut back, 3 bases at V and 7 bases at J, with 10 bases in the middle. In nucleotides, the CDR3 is TGCGCCAGCAGTGACCGAGGGAGCAATTCACCCCTCCACTTT. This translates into CASSDRGSNSPLHF.

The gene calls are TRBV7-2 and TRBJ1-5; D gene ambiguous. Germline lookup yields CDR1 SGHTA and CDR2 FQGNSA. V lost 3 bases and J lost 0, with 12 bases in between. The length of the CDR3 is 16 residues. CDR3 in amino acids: CASSFRIKISNQPQHF. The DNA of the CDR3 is TGTGCCAGCAGCTTTAGAATTAAGATTAGCAATCAGCCCCAGCATTTT.

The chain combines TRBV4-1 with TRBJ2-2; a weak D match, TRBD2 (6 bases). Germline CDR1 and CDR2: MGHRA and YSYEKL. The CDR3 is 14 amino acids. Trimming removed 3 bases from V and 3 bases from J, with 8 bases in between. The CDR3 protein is CASSQAGHTGELFF. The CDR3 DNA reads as TGCGCCAGCAGCCAGGCGGGACACACCGGGGAGCTGTTTTTT.

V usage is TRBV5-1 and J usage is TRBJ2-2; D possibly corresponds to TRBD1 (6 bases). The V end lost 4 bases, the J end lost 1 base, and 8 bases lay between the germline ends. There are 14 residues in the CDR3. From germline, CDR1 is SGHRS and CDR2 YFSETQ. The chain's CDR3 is CASSRDKNTGELFF. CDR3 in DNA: TGCGCCAGCAGCAGGGACAAGAACACCGGGGAGCTGTTTTTT.

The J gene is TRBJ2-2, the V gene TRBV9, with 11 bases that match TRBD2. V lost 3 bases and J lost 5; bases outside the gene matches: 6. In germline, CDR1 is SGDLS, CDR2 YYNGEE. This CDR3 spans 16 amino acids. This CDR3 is CASSARLAGRTGELFF. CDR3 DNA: TGTGCCAGCAGCGCCCGACTAGCGGGAAGGACCGGGGAGCTGTTTTTT.

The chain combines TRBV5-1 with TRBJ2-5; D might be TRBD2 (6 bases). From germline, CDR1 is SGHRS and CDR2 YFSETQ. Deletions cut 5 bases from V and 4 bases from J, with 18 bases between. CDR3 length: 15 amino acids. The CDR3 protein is CASRAWASALETQYF. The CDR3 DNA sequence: TGCGCCAGCAGAGCCTGGGCTAGCGCTCTAGAGACCCAGTACTTC.

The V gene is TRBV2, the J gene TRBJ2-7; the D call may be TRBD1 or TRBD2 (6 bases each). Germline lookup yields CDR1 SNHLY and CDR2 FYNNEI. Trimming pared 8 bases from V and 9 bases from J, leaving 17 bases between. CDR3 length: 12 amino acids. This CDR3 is CASGGHGTSQYF. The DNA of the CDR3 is TGTGCCAGCGGGGGGCACGGGACTTCGCAGTACTTC.

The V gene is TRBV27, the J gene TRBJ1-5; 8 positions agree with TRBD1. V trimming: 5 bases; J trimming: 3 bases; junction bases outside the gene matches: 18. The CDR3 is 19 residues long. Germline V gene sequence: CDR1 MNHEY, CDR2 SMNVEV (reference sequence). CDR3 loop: CASSPTTGAGLIFNQPQHF. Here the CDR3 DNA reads TGTGCCAGCAGTCCCACGACAGGGGCTGGGCTCATCTTCAATCAGCCCCAGCATTTT.

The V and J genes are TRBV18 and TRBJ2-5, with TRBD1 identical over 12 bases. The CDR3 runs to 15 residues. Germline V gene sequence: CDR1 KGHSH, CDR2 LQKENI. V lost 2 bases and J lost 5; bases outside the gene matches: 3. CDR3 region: CASSPGTGGAETQYF. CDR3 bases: TGTGCCAGCTCACCAGGGACAGGGGGCGCGGAGACCCAGTACTTC.

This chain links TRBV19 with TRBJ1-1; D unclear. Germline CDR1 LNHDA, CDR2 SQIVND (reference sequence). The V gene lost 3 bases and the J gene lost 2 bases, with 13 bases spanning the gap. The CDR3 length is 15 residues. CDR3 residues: CASSISAALNTEAFF. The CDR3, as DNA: TGTGCCAGTAGTATTAGTGCAGCCCTAAACACTGAAGCTTTCTTT.

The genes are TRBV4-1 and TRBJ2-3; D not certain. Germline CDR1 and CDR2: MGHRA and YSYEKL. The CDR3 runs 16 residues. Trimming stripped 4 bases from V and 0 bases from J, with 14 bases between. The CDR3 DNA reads TGCGCCAGCAGCCGACGTAGACCTCCCAGCACAGATACGCAGTATTTT. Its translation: CASSRRRPPSTDTQYF.

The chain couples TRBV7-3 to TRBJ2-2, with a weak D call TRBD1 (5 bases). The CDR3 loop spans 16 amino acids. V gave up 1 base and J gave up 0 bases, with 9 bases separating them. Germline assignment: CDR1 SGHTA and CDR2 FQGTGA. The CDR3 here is CASSLNGHTNTGELFF. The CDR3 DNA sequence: TGTGCCAGCAGCTTAAATGGACACACGAACACCGGGGAGCTGTTTTTT. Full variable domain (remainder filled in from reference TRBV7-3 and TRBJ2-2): GAGVSQTPSNKVTEKGKYVELRCDPISGHTALYWYRQSLGQGPEFLIYFQGTGAADDSGLPNDRFFAVRPEGSVSTLKIQRTERGDSAVYLCASSLNGHTNTGELFFGEGSRLTVL.

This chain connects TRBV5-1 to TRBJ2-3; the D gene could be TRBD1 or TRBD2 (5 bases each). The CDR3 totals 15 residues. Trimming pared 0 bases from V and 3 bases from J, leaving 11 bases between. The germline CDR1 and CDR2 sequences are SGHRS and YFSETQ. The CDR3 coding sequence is TGCGCCAGCAGCTTGGGTCGGGACGTAACAGATACGCAGTATTTT. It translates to CASSLGRDVTDTQYF.

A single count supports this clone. CDR3 DNA: TGTGCCAGCAGTTTATGGGTTGGGTCCTACAATGAGCAGTTCTTC. Protein sequence: CASSLWVGSYNEQFF. The chain carries TRBV27 and TRBJ2-1; D gene uncertain. CDR1 is MNHEY and CDR2 is SMNVEV in the germline V gene (reference sequence). V gave up 1 base and J gave up 1 base, with 8 bases separating them. The CDR3 has 15 residues.

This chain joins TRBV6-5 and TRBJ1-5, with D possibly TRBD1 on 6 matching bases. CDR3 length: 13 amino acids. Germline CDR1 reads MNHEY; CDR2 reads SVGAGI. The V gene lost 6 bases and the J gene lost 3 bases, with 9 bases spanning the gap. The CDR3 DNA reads TGTGCCAGCAGCAACAGGGCCAATCAGCCCCAGCATTTT. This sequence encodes CASSNRANQPQHF.

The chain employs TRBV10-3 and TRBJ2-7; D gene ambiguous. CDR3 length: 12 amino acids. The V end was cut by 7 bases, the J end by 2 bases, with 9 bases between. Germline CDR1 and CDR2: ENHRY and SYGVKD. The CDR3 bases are TGTGCCATCAAGGCAACCACCTACGAGCAGTACTTC. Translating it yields CAIKATTYEQYF.

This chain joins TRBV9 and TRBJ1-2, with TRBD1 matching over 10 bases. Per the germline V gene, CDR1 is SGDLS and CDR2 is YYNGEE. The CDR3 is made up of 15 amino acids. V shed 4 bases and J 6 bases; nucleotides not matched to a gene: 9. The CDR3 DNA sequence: TGTGCCAGCAGCCTCGGACAGGGGGATGTCCATGGCTACACCTTC. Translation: CASSLGQGDVHGYTF. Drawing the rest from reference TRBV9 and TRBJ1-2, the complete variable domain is DSGVTQTPKHLITATGQRVTLRCSPRSGDLSVYWYQQSLDQGLQFLIQYYNGEERAKGNILERFSAQQFPDLHSELNLSSLELGDSALYFCASSLGQGDVHGYTFGSGTRLTVV.

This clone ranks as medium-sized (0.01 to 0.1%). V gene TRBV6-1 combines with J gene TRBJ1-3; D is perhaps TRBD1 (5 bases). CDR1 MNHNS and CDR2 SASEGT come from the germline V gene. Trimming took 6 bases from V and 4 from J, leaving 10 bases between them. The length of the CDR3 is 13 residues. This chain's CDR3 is CASSRGRGNTIYF. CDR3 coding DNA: TGTGCCAGCAGCCGGGGACGGGGAAACACCATATATTTT.

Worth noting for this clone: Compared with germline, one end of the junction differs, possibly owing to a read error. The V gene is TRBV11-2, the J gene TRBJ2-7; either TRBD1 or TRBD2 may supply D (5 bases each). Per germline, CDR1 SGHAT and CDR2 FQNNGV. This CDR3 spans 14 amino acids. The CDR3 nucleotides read TGTGCCAGCAGCATAGATCCCGGGGCCGTCGAGCAGTACTTC. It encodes CASSIDPGAVEQYF.